This is a list of T cell receptor beta chains from one sample in a study of blood T cell repertoires in COVID-19. Assay: immunoSEQ multiplex PCR; the TCRdb copy retains only in-frame clones and omits some. The sample contains about 250,000 clones, roughly 80% of which appear only once. The sequencing sample was made of peripheral blood. These receptors all come from a man older than 75 with acute or convalescent COVID-19. Each CDR3 is given with its conserved first and last residue. The D gene is left open where the match is weak. Some rows mark clone size as missing; the rest say once, few, many or name a class of expanded clone.

J gene: TRBJ2-5
D gene: -
V gene: TRBV24-1
clone size: -
CDR3 DNA: TGTGCCACCACTGAACGTCAGGGGATAGGGACCCAGTACTTC
CDR3 protein: CATTERQGIGTQYF

J gene: TRBJ1-2
D gene: TRBD1
V gene: TRBV5-4
clone size: -
CDR3 DNA: TGTGCCAGCAGCTTACCCGGGACAGTAAACTATGGCTACACCTTC
CDR3 protein: CASSLPGTVNYGYTF

J gene: TRBJ1-6
D gene: -
V gene: TRBV19
clone size: once
CDR3 DNA: TGTGCCAGTAGCCTGGCGGGGCAGATAAATTCACCCCTCCACTTT
CDR3 protein: CASSLAGQINSPLHF

J gene: TRBJ2-6
D gene: -
V gene: TRBV11-3
clone size: once
CDR3 DNA: TGTGCCAGCAGCCCCAACCGGGGGGCCAACGTCCTGACTTTC
CDR3 protein: CASSPNRGANVLTF

J gene: TRBJ2-4
D gene: -
V gene: TRBV6-6
clone size: -
CDR3 DNA: TGTGCCAGCAGTTCCTTCTCTACCAAAAACATTCAGTACTTC
CDR3 protein: CASSSFSTKNIQYF

J gene: TRBJ1-2
D gene: -
V gene: TRBV5-5
clone size: -
CDR3 DNA: TGTGCCAGCAGCTTGACAGCATCTAACTATGGCTACACCTTC
CDR3 protein: CASSLTASNYGYTF

J gene: TRBJ1-1
D gene: -
V gene: TRBV19
clone size: -
CDR3 DNA: TGTGCCAGTAGTTACAGGGAGTTGAACACTGAAGCTTTCTTT
CDR3 protein: CASSYRELNTEAFF

J gene: TRBJ2-1
D gene: TRBD2
V gene: TRBV28
clone size: -
CDR3 DNA: TGTGCCACCGTAAGTCGGGGGGATCTCTCCAATGAGCAGTTCTTC
CDR3 protein: CATVSRGDLSNEQFF

J gene: TRBJ1-6
D gene: -
V gene: TRBV27
clone size: -
CDR3 DNA: TGTGCCAGCAGTTTTAAGGGGAAGGGAAATTCACCCCTCCACTTT
CDR3 protein: CASSFKGKGNSPLHF

J gene: TRBJ1-3
D gene: -
V gene: TRBV5-1
clone size: few
CDR3 DNA: TGCGCCAGCAGCTTGACGGGAGCCCGCTTTGGAAACACCATATATTTT
CDR3 protein: CASSLTGARFGNTIYF

J gene: TRBJ2-7
D gene: -
V gene: TRBV9
clone size: -
CDR3 DNA: TGTGCCAGCAGCGTAGGGGGGGATTCTACCTACGAGCAGTACTTC
CDR3 protein: CASSVGGDSTYEQYF

J gene: TRBJ2-6
D gene: -
V gene: TRBV5-1
clone size: -
CDR3 DNA: TGCGCCAGCAGCCCTCCAGGAAGTGGGGCCAACGTCCTGACTTTC
CDR3 protein: CASSPPGSGANVLTF

J gene: TRBJ2-2
D gene: -
V gene: TRBV2
clone size: -
CDR3 DNA: TGTGCCAGCAGTGAAGCGCTAAGGAAGGGACTCGCGAACACCGGGGAGCTGTTTTTT
CDR3 protein: CASSEALRKGLANTGELFF

J gene: TRBJ2-7
D gene: TRBD1
V gene: TRBV7-2
clone size: -
CDR3 DNA: TGTGCCAGCAGCTCCACACAGGGGGAGCAGTACTTC
CDR3 protein: CASSSTQGEQYF

J gene: TRBJ2-2
D gene: -
V gene: TRBV9
clone size: -
CDR3 DNA: TGTGCCAGCAGCGTAACAGGGTACACCGGGGAGCTGTTTTTT
CDR3 protein: CASSVTGYTGELFF

J gene: TRBJ2-7
D gene: TRBD2
V gene: TRBV5-1
clone size: -
CDR3 DNA: TGCGCCAGCAGCTTTGGACCTAGCGGCTTTTACGAGCAGTACTTC
CDR3 protein: CASSFGPSGFYEQYF

J gene: TRBJ2-3
D gene: TRBD2
V gene: TRBV24-1
clone size: -
CDR3 DNA: TGTGCCACGCAGCGGGAGTCGACAGATACGCAGTATTTT
CDR3 protein: CATQRESTDTQYF

J gene: TRBJ2-1
D gene: TRBD1
V gene: TRBV5-5
clone size: -
CDR3 DNA: TGTGCCAGCAGCATTGGACAGGTGAGCTCCTACAATGAGCAGTTCTTC
CDR3 protein: CASSIGQVSSYNEQFF

J gene: TRBJ2-3
D gene: -
V gene: TRBV7-2
clone size: -
CDR3 DNA: TGTGCCAGCAGCTTAGGGCCGGGGGATACGCAGTATTTT
CDR3 protein: CASSLGPGDTQYF

J gene: TRBJ2-7
D gene: -
V gene: TRBV5-4
clone size: -
CDR3 DNA: TGTGCCAGCAGCTTCCAGGGAGGCTACGAGCAGTACTTC
CDR3 protein: CASSFQGGYEQYF

J gene: TRBJ1-3
D gene: TRBD1
V gene: TRBV6-5
clone size: -
CDR3 DNA: TGTGCCAGCAGGCCCCCAGGGGGCGCTGGAAACACCATATATTTT
CDR3 protein: CASRPPGGAGNTIYF

J gene: TRBJ1-5
D gene: -
V gene: TRBV15
clone size: -
CDR3 DNA: TGTGCCACCAGCAGAGCTCAGGTCAATCAGCCCCAGCATTTT
CDR3 protein: CATSRAQVNQPQHF

J gene: TRBJ1-2
D gene: -
V gene: TRBV18
clone size: -
CDR3 DNA: TGTGCCAGCTCACCAAGGGGTGACTATGGCTACACCTTC
CDR3 protein: CASSPRGDYGYTF

J gene: TRBJ1-2
D gene: -
V gene: TRBV5-1
clone size: -
CDR3 DNA: TGCGCCAGCAGCTGGGGGACACCCATTAACTATGGCTACACCTTC
CDR3 protein: CASSWGTPINYGYTF

J gene: TRBJ2-1
D gene: TRBD2
V gene: TRBV10-1
clone size: -
CDR3 DNA: TGCGCCAGCAGTGAGTTCCCGAGCGGGGGGGCTAACTACAATGAGCAGTTCTTC
CDR3 protein: CASSEFPSGGANYNEQFF

J gene: TRBJ2-7
D gene: TRBD1
V gene: TRBV27
clone size: -
CDR3 DNA: TGTGCCAGCAGTTTATCCCAGTTAAGGGGGCGGGAGCAGTACTTC
CDR3 protein: CASSLSQLRGREQYF

J gene: TRBJ1-2
D gene: -
V gene: TRBV19
clone size: -
CDR3 DNA: TGTGCCAGTAGATCAATAGGACAGAACTATGGCTACACCTTC
CDR3 protein: CASRSIGQNYGYTF

J gene: TRBJ1-3
D gene: TRBD1
V gene: TRBV7-9
clone size: -
CDR3 DNA: TGTGCCAGCAGCGGGGACAGGATTTACTCTGGAAACACCATATATTTT
CDR3 protein: CASSGDRIYSGNTIYF

J gene: TRBJ1-5
D gene: -
V gene: TRBV19
clone size: few
CDR3 DNA: TGTGCCAGTAGTATACGTCGCGGAGATCAGCCCCAGCATTTT
CDR3 protein: CASSIRRGDQPQHF

J gene: TRBJ2-5
D gene: -
V gene: TRBV5-1
clone size: -
CDR3 DNA: TGCGCCAGCAGCTTGGGCCCGGGGTTGGAGACCCAGTACTTC
CDR3 protein: CASSLGPGLETQYF

J gene: TRBJ1-5
D gene: -
V gene: TRBV18
clone size: -
CDR3 DNA: TGTGCCAGCTCACCCGATAGTCATCAGCCCCAGCATTTT
CDR3 protein: CASSPDSHQPQHF

J gene: TRBJ1-5
D gene: -
V gene: TRBV6-5
clone size: -
CDR3 DNA: TGTGCCAGCAGACAGGGATTTAGCAATCAGCCCCAGCATTTT
CDR3 protein: CASRQGFSNQPQHF

J gene: TRBJ1-4
D gene: -
V gene: TRBV27
clone size: -
CDR3 DNA: TGTGCCAGCAGCCATTCAACTAATGAAAAACTGTTTTTT
CDR3 protein: CASSHSTNEKLFF

J gene: TRBJ1-1
D gene: TRBD1
V gene: TRBV19
clone size: few
CDR3 DNA: TGTGCCAGTAGTCGGAAGCCAAACCCGTGGACAGGGAACACTGAAGCTTTCTTT
CDR3 protein: CASSRKPNPWTGNTEAFF

J gene: TRBJ2-3
D gene: TRBD2
V gene: TRBV11-2
clone size: -
CDR3 DNA: TGTGCCAGCAGCCCCCCCCCGATGCGGGAGTTGTATTTT
CDR3 protein: CASSPPPMRELYF

J gene: TRBJ2-1
D gene: TRBD1
V gene: TRBV5-1
clone size: few
CDR3 DNA: TGCGCCAGCAGCTTGGCCCGGGACAGCTCTATGGAGCAGTTCTTC
CDR3 protein: CASSLARDSSMEQFF

J gene: TRBJ1-3
D gene: -
V gene: TRBV19
clone size: once
CDR3 DNA: TGTGCCAGTACCGTTATCCAGGGCCGCAACTCTGGAAACACCATATATTTT
CDR3 protein: CASTVIQGRNSGNTIYF

J gene: TRBJ1-2
D gene: TRBD1
V gene: TRBV12-3/TRBV12-4
clone size: -
CDR3 DNA: TGTGCCAGCAGTCCGGACAGGGACTATGGCTACACCTTC
CDR3 protein: CASSPDRDYGYTF

J gene: TRBJ2-4
D gene: TRBD1
V gene: TRBV6-5
clone size: -
CDR3 DNA: TGTGCCAGCAGTTACTCCCCGGACAGGGCCAAAAACATTCAGTACTTC
CDR3 protein: CASSYSPDRAKNIQYF

J gene: TRBJ2-1
D gene: -
V gene: TRBV9
clone size: -
CDR3 DNA: TGTGCCAGCAGCGTAGGTCGGCTAGCTCAGGGGGAGCAGTTCTTC
CDR3 protein: CASSVGRLAQGEQFF

J gene: TRBJ1-5
D gene: -
V gene: TRBV18
clone size: once
CDR3 DNA: TGTGCCAGCTCACCAAGCCAGGGGCACTCCAATCAGCCCCAGCATTTT
CDR3 protein: CASSPSQGHSNQPQHF

J gene: TRBJ1-5
D gene: -
V gene: TRBV28
clone size: -
CDR3 DNA: TGTGCCAGCCGGCGGGGCAATCAGCCCCAGCATTTT
CDR3 protein: CASRRGNQPQHF

J gene: TRBJ2-2
D gene: TRBD2
V gene: TRBV20-1
clone size: -
CDR3 DNA: TGCAGTGCTAGTGCATATAGCGGGTCCGGGGAGCTGTTTTTT
CDR3 protein: CSASAYSGSGELFF

J gene: TRBJ2-1
D gene: TRBD2
V gene: TRBV3-1/TRBV3-2
clone size: -
CDR3 DNA: TGTGCCAGCAGCCAAGAGCGGGAGGGGGGTTACAATGAGCAGTTCTTC
CDR3 protein: CASSQEREGGYNEQFF

J gene: TRBJ2-1
D gene: -
V gene: TRBV28
clone size: -
CDR3 DNA: TGTGCCAGCAGTTTACGGTTGAATGAGCAGTTCTTC
CDR3 protein: CASSLRLNEQFF

J gene: TRBJ2-1
D gene: -
V gene: TRBV7-9
clone size: -
CDR3 DNA: TGTGCCAGCAGCTTAGCGGCTTACAATGAGCAGTTCTTC
CDR3 protein: CASSLAAYNEQFF

J gene: TRBJ2-7
D gene: TRBD2
V gene: TRBV6-5
clone size: -
CDR3 DNA: TGTGCCAGCAGTTCCACTAGCGGGAGGGTGAACGAGCAGTACTTC
CDR3 protein: CASSSTSGRVNEQYF

J gene: TRBJ1-1
D gene: -
V gene: TRBV3-1/TRBV3-2
clone size: -
CDR3 DNA: TGTGCCAGCAGCCAACAGGGGTTAGGGAACACTGAAGCTTTCTTT
CDR3 protein: CASSQQGLGNTEAFF

J gene: TRBJ1-6
D gene: TRBD1
V gene: TRBV27
clone size: few
CDR3 DNA: TGTGCCAGCAGTTTATCGGGACAGGGGGCTCTTACACCCCTCCACTTT
CDR3 protein: CASSLSGQGALTPLHF

J gene: TRBJ1-1
D gene: TRBD1
V gene: TRBV7-9
clone size: -
CDR3 DNA: TGTGCCAGCAGCTCTCTAATGGACAGGGGGAACACTGAAGCTTTCTTT
CDR3 protein: CASSSLMDRGNTEAFF